This TCR beta chain was identified during a study of blood T cell repertoires in COVID-19 (dated by TCRdb to about 2020). Context from the whole study: The collaborator samples originated in the United States, Italy and Spain and spanned the acute and convalescent phases of COVID-19. The repertoires were released in a freely available public database intended as a resource for research on the immune response to SARS-CoV-2. The material from the prospective study consisted of cDNA or gDNA derived from T cells, B-cell-depleted T cells, or PBMCs. Nearly every sample came with metadata listing a de-identified subject ID, COVID-19 status, age in years and sex. Subjects who had been exposed to COVID-19, were actively infected with it, or had recovered from it provided the deeply sampled blood TCRbeta repertoires that made up the dataset. Samples came from the ongoing ImmuneRACE study (first 160 participants) plus 1,254 subjects from 6 global collaborators. Where available, HLA class I and class II types were obtained from metadata supplied by the sample provider rather than from assay-based typing.

Including the terminal cysteine and phenylalanine, the CDR3 comprises 14 residues. Of the read, only the CDR3 DNA is kept; its 42 bases are in frame from base 1. After removal of 5 bases from V and 7 bases from J, the junction retains 9 bases not matched to a gene. The germline V gene provides CDR1 MNHEY and CDR2 SVGEGT. Participants in the prospective study were enrolled through a virtual design, were aged about 18 to 89 years, and lived in approximately 25 United States geographic areas. In the prospective study, cohorts were assigned on the basis of participant-reported clinical history obtained from a screening survey and a study questionnaire. Recovered participants in ImmuneRACE Cohort 3 were defined as having two consecutive negative NP/OP PCR tests, clearance from a healthcare professional, or resolution of symptoms. In the prospective study, mobile phlebotomists collected whole blood, serum and a nasopharyngeal or oropharyngeal swab from each participant. Over a 2-month period, participants in the prospective study had the option of providing additional blood draws and questionnaires. Blood samples from the prospective study were shipped frozen or at room temperature prior to DNA extraction.

TCRbeta CDR3 regions were amplified from genomic DNA by means of the immunoSEQ Assay, a bias-controlled multiplex PCR. The authors processed their data as follows. Nucleated cell counts per sample were estimated from amplification of reference gene primers within the assay. To quantify the absolute abundance of each unique TCRbeta CDR3 rearrangement, sequence reads were collapsed and filtered. For each sample, productive Simpson clonality was calculated as the square root of Simpson's diversity index over productive rearrangements. Here the immuneACCESS table is served through TCRdb, limited to in-frame sequences with V and J called. Missing clones are a known gap in these copies; in checked studies unresolved V genes cover under half, and the rest lacks a known reason. The DNA was the basis for D and trimming; V, J and clone size are from that table. The sample table shows more than 250,000 clones, and roughly 85% are seen once. The top ten clones comprise 5.5% to 7% of the sample.

The paper's findings and limits, for the study overall: The amount of clinical and demographic metadata varied by source and participant and was provided uncurated.

As concerns this clone: Its antigen is still unknown. Base-call qualities are not available, and no considerably larger clone is one nucleotide away.

The sequence is built from TRBV6-2 or TRBV6-3 and TRBJ1-2; 8 middle bases align to TRBD1. The specimen sequenced was PBMCs or T cells enriched from blood (not recorded which). This clonotype was obtained from a woman in her 30s who had recovered from COVID-19. CDR3 sequence: CASSNQGARGGYTF. The DNA sequence reads TGTGCCAGCAGTAATCAGGGGGCGCGGGGTGGCTACACCTTC.